The rows below give T cell receptor beta chains drawn from one sample of a study of T cell responses to AZD1222 COVID-19 vaccine. The protocol was immunoSEQ multiplex PCR, while the TCRdb copy is restricted to in-frame clones and leaves out a portion. The data contain roughly 160,000 clones, around 92% of them seen just once; the ten biggest clones take up 4.4%. The source material was peripheral blood, sampled on day 0 of MenACWY control vaccination. These receptors came from an adult in good health. Each CDR3 is given with its conserved first and last residue. The order of the fields is D gene, clone size, V gene, J gene, CDR3 DNA, CDR3 protein. D genes are given only for firm matches. A row's size may be missing; if present it is once, few, many or a size class.

>TRBD2|-|TRBV27|TRBJ2-7
TGTGCCAGCTGGACTACAAGTGGACTAGCGGGAAGGATATACGAGCAGTACTTC
CASWTTSGLAGRIYEQYF
>TRBD2|-|TRBV7-2|TRBJ2-7
TGTGCCAGCAGCTTAAGAGCGACTAGCGTAACCTACGAGCAGTACTTC
CASSLRATSVTYEQYF
>TRBD1|-|TRBV28|TRBJ2-4
TGTGCCAGCATCGGGACAGGGGGGAACATTCAGTACTTC
CASIGTGGNIQYF
>-|-|TRBV30|TRBJ1-1
TGTGCCTGGAGTCCTGGAAGGAACACTGAAGCTTTCTTT
CAWSPGRNTEAFF
>TRBD1|once|TRBV28|TRBJ2-1
TGTGCCTCTCAGGACAGGCGCACAATAAGCTCCTACAATGAGCAGTTCTTC
CASQDRRTISSYNEQFF
>-|-|TRBV28|TRBJ2-7
TGTGCCAGCAGCCCCGGGCGGATCTACGAGCAGTACTTC
CASSPGRIYEQYF
>-|-|TRBV11-3|TRBJ1-1
TGTGCCAGCAGCTTCGGAGGGCCGGAGAACACTGAAGCTTTCTTT
CASSFGGPENTEAFF
>-|-|TRBV5-4|TRBJ2-1
TGTGCCAGCAGCTTGGCGGGCCGGGCCGAGCAGTTCTTC
CASSLAGRAEQFF
>-|-|TRBV28|TRBJ1-4
TGTGCCAGCAGCCCAAGTGTGGCAGGGCAAGGAGAAAAACTGTTTTTT
CASSPSVAGQGEKLFF
>-|-|TRBV6-5|TRBJ2-2
TGTGCCAGCAGCCCCTATGCCGGGGAGCTGTTTTTT
CASSPYAGELFF
>-|-|TRBV9|TRBJ1-2
TGTGCCAGCAGCAAATCAGGGAGTACCTATGGCTACACCTTC
CASSKSGSTYGYTF
>TRBD2|-|TRBV5-8|TRBJ2-3
TGTGCCAGCAGCTTGGCGCCTAGCGGGAGCACAGATACGCAGTATTTT
CASSLAPSGSTDTQYF
>TRBD2|-|TRBV9|TRBJ2-5
TGTGCCAGCAGCGTAGGGGCGGGAGGGCCGAAAGAGACCCAGTACTTC
CASSVGAGGPKETQYF
>-|-|TRBV28|TRBJ1-6
TGTGCCAGCAGTTTGGGGCGGTATAATTCACCCCTCCACTTT
CASSLGRYNSPLHF
>-|-|TRBV9|TRBJ2-3
TGTGCCAGCAGCGCGACTGGGGATACGCAGTATTTT
CASSATGDTQYF
>TRBD1|-|TRBV28|TRBJ1-6
TGTGCCAGCAGTCCAACGGGACAGTTTATGAATTCACCCCTCCACTTT
CASSPTGQFMNSPLHF
>-|-|TRBV29-1|TRBJ2-1
TGCAGCGTTGAAGACAACAATGAGCAGTTCTTC
CSVEDNNEQFF
>-|-|TRBV9|TRBJ2-3
TGTGCCAGCAGCCTAAGCACAGATACGCAGTATTTT
CASSLSTDTQYF
>-|few|TRBV4-3|TRBJ1-3
TGCGCCAGCAGCCAGACTACGACAGACTATTTCTCTGGAAACACCATATATTTT
CASSQTTTDYFSGNTIYF
>TRBD1|-|TRBV15|TRBJ1-5
TGTGCCACCAGCAGAGGGGGTCCGGGACAGGGTCTTCAGCCCCAGCATTTT
CATSRGGPGQGLQPQHF
>TRBD2|-|TRBV2|TRBJ2-1
TGTGCCAGCAGTCCCCGACTAGCGGGAGTTGGGGGTTACAATGAGCAGTTCTTC
CASSPRLAGVGGYNEQFF
>-|once|TRBV5-5|TRBJ2-3
TGTGCCAGCAGCCAACTACCGGGGGATACGCAGTATTTT
CASSQLPGDTQYF
>-|-|TRBV28|TRBJ1-2
TGTGCCAGCAGTTCCGACCCTTGGGTTTGGGGCTACACCTTC
CASSSDPWVWGYTF
>TRBD1|-|TRBV9|TRBJ1-1
TGTGCCAGCCAAGACAGGGACTTTGAAGCTTTCTTT
CASQDRDFEAFF
>TRBD2|-|TRBV28|TRBJ2-5
TGTGCCAGCAGTTTAGGGTCAATGGGACTAGCGGGGGGTGAGACCCAGTACTTC
CASSLGSMGLAGGETQYF
>TRBD1|-|TRBV28|TRBJ1-3
TGTGGGAGCTACAGGGGAGGCTCTGGAAACACCATATATTTT
CGSYRGGSGNTIYF
>-|once|TRBV27|TRBJ1-2
TGTGCCAGCAGATACGGGGGGGATGGCTACACCTTC
CASRYGGDGYTF
>-|-|TRBV28|TRBJ1-1
TGTGCCAGCAGCCTACCCGGACGCCGTGAAGCTTTCTTT
CASSLPGRREAFF
>-|-|TRBV25-1|TRBJ1-1
TGTGCCAGCAGTGAAGGCCGGACACTGAACACTGAAGCTTTCTTT
CASSEGRTLNTEAFF
>-|-|TRBV14|TRBJ1-3
TGTGCCAGCAGCCCCCTCGAGTACGGAAACACCATATATTTT
CASSPLEYGNTIYF
>-|-|TRBV2|TRBJ1-6
TGTGCCAGCAGTGAGATTTTCGACATTCCTGCTCCGGCCCTCCACTTT
CASSEIFDIPAPALHF
>-|-|TRBV27|TRBJ2-7
TGTGCCAGCAGTCATGGGGTCGGCTCCTACGAGCAGTACTTC
CASSHGVGSYEQYF
>TRBD2|-|TRBV7-9|TRBJ2-3
TGTGCCAGCAGCTTACGGGGGGGATACACAGATACGCAGTATTTT
CASSLRGGYTDTQYF
>-|-|TRBV7-2|TRBJ2-5
TGTGCCAGCAGCTCCGGGTTAGGGAGGCAAGAGACCCAGTACTTC
CASSSGLGRQETQYF
>-|-|TRBV29-1|TRBJ1-1
TGCAGCGTTGGGCTGAATAGGGACACTGAAGCTTTCTTT
CSVGLNRDTEAFF
>-|-|TRBV14|TRBJ2-6
TGTGCCAGCAGCCAAGTCGGGGGCTTCTCTGGGGCCAACGTCCTGACTTTC
CASSQVGGFSGANVLTF
>TRBD1|once|TRBV5-6|TRBJ2-7
TGTGCCAGCATCGCTGGGACAGGGGGCTCCTACGAGCAGTACTTC
CASIAGTGGSYEQYF
>TRBD1|-|TRBV5-1|TRBJ2-1
TGCGCCAGCAGCACCGGGACAGATTACAATGAGCAGTTCTTC
CASSTGTDYNEQFF
>-|-|TRBV6-1|TRBJ2-7
TGTGCCAGCAGTGAATGGGGGATGACCTACGAGCAGTACTTC
CASSEWGMTYEQYF
>-|-|TRBV19|TRBJ1-2
TGTGCCACCACTCGGGGGGCAGTCTATGGCTACACCTTC
CATTRGAVYGYTF
>TRBD2|once|TRBV4-2|TRBJ2-2
TGTGCCAGCAGCCAACTGTTAGCGGGAAGGCACACCGGGGAGCTGTTTTTT
CASSQLLAGRHTGELFF
>-|-|TRBV25-1|TRBJ1-4
TGTGCCAGCAGCCCAAGGGCAGAAACCGAAAAACTGTTTTTT
CASSPRAETEKLFF
>-|-|TRBV20-1|TRBJ2-7
TGCAGCGGGGACCTCGACTACGAGCAGTACTTC
CSGDLDYEQYF
>-|-|TRBV6-6|TRBJ1-3
TGTGCCAGCAGGTACCAGGGACCCAGAAACACCATATATTTT
CASRYQGPRNTIYF
>-|-|TRBV28|TRBJ1-1
-
CASSSSEGGIQRTEAFF
>-|-|TRBV19|TRBJ2-6
TGTGCCACCATACCAAGGGCTGGGGCCAACGTCCTGACTTTC
CATIPRAGANVLTF
>-|-|TRBV9|TRBJ1-6
TGTGCCAGCAGCGTAGGGGTGAATAATTCACCCCTCCACTTT
CASSVGVNNSPLHF
>TRBD1|once|TRBV6-5|TRBJ1-1
TGTGCCAGCAGTCCTACGGGACAGGGAAAAGCTTTCTTT
CASSPTGQGKAFF